The clone carrying this T cell receptor beta chain showed up many times. What it binds is not known. The read ends 3 residues shy of where the CDR3 ends; the end is completed using the germline J gene. CDR3 length: 15 amino acids. Germline lookup yields CDR1 SGHRS and CDR2 YFSETQ. The V gene lost 1 base and the J gene lost 1 base, with 11 bases spanning the gap. These data come from a study of T cell clonality in common variable immunodeficiency. Points from the study as a whole: Fewer deletions and N-nucleotide insertions were reportedly seen in common variable immunodeficiency TCR beta sequences.

Measured with immunoSEQ multiplex PCR; TCRdb has only the in-frame clones, and not every one. Singletons are absent from the sample, which has 20,000 to 25,000 clones. The chain joins TRBV5-1 to TRBJ1-1, with TRBD1 as a possible D gene (6 bases). Sequencing was done on a sample of peripheral blood mononuclear cells. The sequence derives from a human donor with common variable immunodeficiency. The CDR3 reads CASSLSRGGNTEAFF. The sequenced CDR3 bases are TGCGCCAGCAGCTTGTCCAGGGGCGGGAACACTGAA.